The source of this T cell receptor beta chain is a study of cytomegalovirus exposure and HLA in healthy donors. Regarding the study as a whole: In a later analysis, across HLA loci, associated TCR counts were highest for DRB1, lowest for HLA-C. Specificity of a few CMV-associated chains for CMV antigens was verified in vitro.

The PCR employed 60 Vbeta primers together with 13 Jbeta primers. Original analysis: Later work found tens of millions of unique TCR beta chains, with approximately 12 million shared. Data came from immunoSEQ multiplex PCR; TCRdb stores just in-frame clones and leaves some out. That table gives V, J and clone size, and the DNA gave D and trimming. The sample includes some 110,000 clones. Per germline, CDR1 SGHNT and CDR2 YYREEE (reference sequence). J lost 2 bases, V lost 4 bases, and 8 bases had no gene match. The CDR3 is made up of 15 amino acids. For this clone: The antigen is unknown.

The sequence was collected from a man in his thirties or forties in good health and CMV-seronegative. The sequencing input was PBMCs. The chain employs TRBV5-4 and TRBJ1-1; 7 bases map to TRBD1. The CDR3 spells CASSGGTALNTEAFF. CDR3 coding DNA: TGTGCCAGCAGCGGGGGGACAGCCCTTAACACTGAAGCTTTCTTT.